The 12 T cell receptor beta chains below come from one sample, sequenced in a study of CD8 T cells in ankylosing spondylitis. TCRdb fed the 5' RACE reads into MiXCR, producing one record per CDR3 protein. There are under 120,000 distinct CDR3 sequences in the sample; around 24% occur only once, and 9% to 15% lies in the top ten. Source material: synovial fluid, either unsorted or a sorted T cell fraction (not recorded which). Every receptor here comes from a male donor with ankylosing spondylitis.

This chain connects TRBV3-1 to TRBJ2-1; 9 bases are shared with TRBD1. V was pared by 1 base and J by 0 bases, with 10 bases of the junction left unmatched. The germline CDR1 and CDR2 sequences are LGHDT and YNNKEL (reference sequence). CDR3 size: 19 residues. Written as DNA, the CDR3 is TGTGCCAGCAGCCAAGTCCGGGACAGGGTAATTAGCTCCTACAATGAGCAGTTCTTC. Encoded protein: CASSQVRDRVISSYNEQFF.

V gene TRBV7-2 combines with J gene TRBJ2-7; D is unclear. Germline CDR1 is SGHTA and CDR2 is FQGNSA. V was cut by 0 bases and J by 4 bases, with 7 bases left in between. The CDR3 covers 13 residues. CDR3 amino acids: CASSLAPEYEQYV. Here the CDR3 DNA reads TGTGCCAGCAGCTTAGCCCCAGAATACGAGCAGTACGTC.

The chain employs TRBV20-1 and TRBJ2-1; 12 bases are shared with TRBD2. V shed 5 bases, J shed 7 bases, and the junction held 9 bases outside the gene matches. The CDR3 length is 15 residues. Germline V gives CDR1 DFQATT, CDR2 SNEGSKA (reference sequence). CDR3 in DNA: TGCAGTGCTTACCGACTAGCGGGAGAAGTAAATGAGCAGTTCTTC. It translates to CSAYRLAGEVNEQFF.

This clonotype has only a few counts. The chain links TRBV12-3 or TRBV12-4 to TRBJ2-3, with 13 bases matching TRBD2. The CDR3 is made up of 16 amino acids. The ends lost 6 bases at V and 4 bases at J; junction bases unmatched: 7. The CDR3, as DNA: TGTGCCAGCAGCCGGACTAGCGGGAGCAGCGCAGATACGCAGTATTTT. This codes for CASSRTSGSSADTQYF.

This clonotype was seen a few times. The rearrangement uses TRBV28 and TRBJ1-2; 10 nucleotides agree with TRBD1. This CDR3 comprises 14 residues. Germline values: CDR1 MDHEN, CDR2 SYDVKM. The J segment lost 12 bases and the V segment lost 5 bases, leaving 12 bases of the junction unmatched. As DNA, the CDR3 is TGTGCCAGCAGTAAGCCGGGACAGGGGATAGTTAACACCTTC. Amino acids: CASSKPGQGIVNTF.

The V gene is TRBV14, the J gene TRBJ2-1, with 8 bases fitting TRBD2. The CDR3 loop spans 15 amino acids. CDR1 and CDR2 (germline): SGHDN, FVKESK. V was clipped by 1 base and J by 5 bases; unmatched bases: 4. CDR3 sequence (DNA): TGTGCCAGCAGCCAAGGACTAGCGAGAGACAATGAGCAGTTCTTC. Translation: CASSQGLARDNEQFF.

This clonotype was seen only a few times. The chain combines TRBV5-6 with TRBJ1-6, with no clear D. The CDR3 has 15 amino acids. V shed 4 bases and J shed 0 bases, with 8 bases lying between them. Germline-derived CDR1 and CDR2 are SGHDT and YYEEEE. The CDR3 DNA sequence: TGTGCCAGCAGCCCCCGGGACTCCTATAATTCACCCCTCCACTTT. Translation gives CASSPRDSYNSPLHF.

This clonotype has only a few counts. This chain connects TRBV3-1 to TRBJ2-5, with 13 bases identical to TRBD2. The V and J ends lost 4 bases and 2 bases, in that order; junction bases with no gene match: 13. CDR3 size: 19 residues. In germline, CDR1 is LGHDT, CDR2 YNNKEL (reference sequence). The CDR3 reads CASSLAGTSGKYFQETQYF. CDR3 nucleotide sequence: TGTGCCAGCAGCCTTGCCGGGACTAGCGGGAAATACTTTCAAGAGACCCAGTACTTC.

This clonotype was recorded at least ten times. The V gene is TRBV7-9, the J gene TRBJ2-1; 7 bases agree with TRBD1. The V and J ends lost 3 bases and 4 bases, in that order; junction bases with no gene match: 9. In germline, CDR1 is SEHNR, CDR2 FQNEAQ (reference sequence). This CDR3 comprises 16 residues. The CDR3 DNA is TGTGCCAGCAGCTTTAACCGGGACAGCACTTACAATGAGCAGTTCTTC. Amino acids: CASSFNRDSTYNEQFF.

This chain connects TRBV30 to TRBJ2-1; no reliable D call. Trimming pared 0 bases from V and 1 base from J, leaving 4 bases between. The CDR3 totals 13 residues. Germline V gives CDR1 GTSNPN, CDR2 SVGIG (reference sequence). CDR3 sequence reads: CAWSVDSYNEQFF. CDR3 nucleotides: TGTGCCTGGAGTGTGGATTCCTACAATGAGCAGTTCTTC.

This clonotype has ten or more counts. V gene TRBV20-1 combines with J gene TRBJ2-3; tentative D call: TRBD1 (5 bases). The length of the CDR3 is 14 residues. Trimming took off 0 bases at V and 5 bases at J, with 12 bases between the two ends. CDR1 is DFQATT and CDR2 is SNEGSKA in the germline V gene (reference sequence). The CDR3 nucleotides are TGCAGTGCTAGAGATGGGGCAATGGGAGATACGCAGTATTTT. Translated: CSARDGAMGDTQYF.

Many counts were recorded for this clonotype. CDR3 in DNA: TGTGCCACCAGTGATTTGATAAGCACAGATACGCAGTATTTT. As protein: CATSDLISTDTQYF. J is TRBJ2-3 and V is TRBV24-1; D gene unclear. V lost 0 bases to trimming and J lost 0 bases, with 3 bases between them. CDR1 is KGHDR, CDR2 SFDVKD, per germline. The CDR3 runs 14 residues.